This TCR beta chain was captured in a study of blood T cell repertoires in COVID-19. For the study at large: Italy, Spain and the United States were the sources of the convalescent and acute COVID-19 samples. PBMCs, B-cell-depleted T cells, or T cells provided the cDNA or gDNA that made up the material.

Original analysis: How many nucleated cells were present was estimated from reference gene primer amplification. Data came from immunoSEQ multiplex PCR; TCRdb stores just in-frame clones and leaves some out. The V and J calls and the clone size are those of that table, but D and trimming were determined from the DNA. The table records some 130,000 clones, approximately 87% of them present only once. The V and J ends lost 5 bases and 6 bases respectively, with 16 bases between them. The CDR3 length is 14 residues. Per the germline V gene, CDR1 is SEHNR and CDR2 is FQNEAQ (reference sequence). The TCR was taken from a man between 65 and 80 years old with active COVID-19. The specimen sequenced was peripheral blood. This chain connects TRBV7-9 to TRBJ2-5; D unclear. Here the CDR3 DNA reads TGTGCCAGCAGCGAACCGCGGCGAGGAAAGACCCAGTACTTC. Translation gives CASSEPRRGKTQYF.